This TCR beta chain was observed in a study of T cell responses to AZD1222 COVID-19 vaccine. Across the study: Pooling covered second doses at about 4 or about 12 weeks. Study-level results: Recipients of AZD1222 seropositive at baseline numbered only 5 to 7. Most donors were white British, females outnumbered males, and clonal diversity was possibly underestimated. It was only after the peak T cell response that any repertoires were sampled.

The table came from immunoSEQ multiplex PCR; TCRdb's copy has only in-frame clones and leaves some out. The sample carries about 100,000 clones, about 87% recorded once. With respect to this clone: The antigen is unknown.

The CDR3 loop spans 16 amino acids. In germline, CDR1 is MNHEY, CDR2 SMNVEV (reference sequence). V was clipped by 8 bases and J by 5 bases, with 19 bases between them. The TCR sequence derives from an adult in good health. V is TRBV27 and J is TRBJ1-6; no clear D gene. Here the sequenced sample was peripheral blood, taken on day 0 of AZD1222 vaccination. CDR3 sequence reads: CASCLLGRGDNSPLHF. The CDR3 coding sequence is TGTGCCAGCTGCCTGTTGGGCCGGGGAGATAATTCACCCCTCCACTTT.